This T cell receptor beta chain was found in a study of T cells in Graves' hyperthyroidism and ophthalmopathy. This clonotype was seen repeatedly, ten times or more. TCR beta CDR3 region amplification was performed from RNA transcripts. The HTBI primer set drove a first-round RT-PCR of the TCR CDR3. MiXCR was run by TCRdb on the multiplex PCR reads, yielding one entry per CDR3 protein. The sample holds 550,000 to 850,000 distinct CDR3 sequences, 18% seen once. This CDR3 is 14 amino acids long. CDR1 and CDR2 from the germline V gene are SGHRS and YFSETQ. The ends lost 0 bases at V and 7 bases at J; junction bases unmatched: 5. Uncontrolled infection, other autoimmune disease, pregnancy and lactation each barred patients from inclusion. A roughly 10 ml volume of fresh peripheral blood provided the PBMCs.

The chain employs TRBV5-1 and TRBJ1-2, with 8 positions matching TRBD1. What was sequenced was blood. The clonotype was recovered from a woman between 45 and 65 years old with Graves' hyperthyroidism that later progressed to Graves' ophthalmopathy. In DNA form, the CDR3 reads TGCGCCAGCAGCTTGGCCCAGGGGGCTGGTGGCTACACCTTC. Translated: CASSLAQGAGGYTF.